A single sample is the source of the 11 T cell receptor beta chains below, sequenced in a study of T-cell reconstitution after alpha-beta-depleted transplantation in children (dated by TCRdb to 2015 to 2016). In light of the paper, this sample's treatment or condition label describes: allogeneic hematopoietic cell transplantation with graft depleted of TCRalphabeta T cells and CD19 B cells. The library was prepared using PCR. The reads were generated on an Illumina HiSeq 2500. To normalize quantification of the TCRbeta repertoire, the TCR libraries were built with molecular barcoding that relied on unique molecular identifiers. Starting from the raw public reads, TCRdb applied fastp trimming at Q25, assembled clones with MiXCR and retained in-frame beta chains. Identical CDR3 protein sequences are pooled into one entry, listed with their most common genes and DNA. In this sample the table shows 350,000 to 500,000 distinct CDR3 sequences, 43% of which occur a single time. The ten largest clones add up to around 29% of the sample.

Sequencing used PBMCs, obtained before TCRalphabeta/CD19-depleted stem cell transplant. The receptor source for this set is a girl aged 2 to 9 with aplastic anemia, due to receive a stem cell transplant.

This clonotype was counted at least ten times. This rearrangement joins TRBV5-6 to TRBJ2-2; the D call may be TRBD1 or TRBD2 (5 bases each). Germline lookup yields CDR1 SGHDT and CDR2 YYEEEE. Trimming cost V 3 bases and J 7 bases, with 13 bases left between them. This CDR3 has 14 amino acids. CDR3 protein: CASSSIRGSGELFF. The CDR3 nucleotides read TGTGCCAGCAGCTCTATCCGGGGCAGCGGGGAGCTGTTTTTT. The whole variable domain, filled in from reference TRBV5-6 and TRBJ2-2, reads DAGVTQSPTHLIKTRGQQVTLRCSPKSGHDTVSWYQQALGQGPQFIFQYYEEEERQRGNFPDRFSGHQFPNYSSELNVNALLLGDSALYLCASSSIRGSGELFFGEGSRLTVL.

This rearrangement joins TRBV11-2 to TRBJ2-1; D is perhaps TRBD1 (6 bases). Per the germline V gene, CDR1 is SGHAT and CDR2 is FQNNGV. Trimming stripped 4 bases from V and 0 bases from J, with 7 bases between. The CDR3 covers 14 residues. This CDR3 reads CASSWDTSYNEQFF. DNA for the CDR3: TGTGCCAGCAGCTGGGACACCTCCTACAATGAGCAGTTCTTC.

This clonotype was seen repeatedly, ten times or more. The V and J genes are TRBV20-1 and TRBJ2-2; a weak D match, TRBD1 (6 bases). V was cut by 6 bases and J by 6 bases, with 20 bases left in between. Germline CDR1 is DFQATT and CDR2 is SNEGSKA (reference sequence). CDR3 length equals 15 residues. The CDR3 DNA follows: TGCAGTGCGCGGGTGGACAGCCTAGGCGCCGGGGAGCTGTTTTTT. Its translation: CSARVDSLGAGELFF.

This clonotype was observed many times. The rearrangement links TRBV4-3 to TRBJ1-2; TRBD1 matches at 7 bases. Germline CDR1 reads LGHNA; CDR2 reads YSLEER. V was clipped by 0 bases and J by 5 bases; unmatched bases: 6. The CDR3 covers 15 residues. The CDR3 sequence is CASSQDTRGPYGYTF. In DNA form, the CDR3 reads TGCGCCAGCAGCCAAGATACGAGGGGGCCTTATGGCTACACCTTC.

Points on this clonotype: One junction end disagrees with the germline gene, perhaps due to a read error. The rearrangement links TRBV7-6 to TRBJ2-3, with 9 positions matching TRBD2. Germline CDR1 is SGHVS and CDR2 is FNYEAQ. This CDR3 is built from 16 residues. The DNA for the CDR3 is TGTGCCAGCAGCCCTATTAGGCGGGGGGGCACGGATACGCAGTATTTT. Protein: CASSPIRRGGTDTQYF.

The CDR3 sequence is CSAKGRTHGYTF. The CDR3 coding sequence is TGCAGTGCTAAAGGACGGACCCATGGCTACACCTTC. The chain links TRBV20-1 to TRBJ1-2; D uncertain. Germline CDR1 DFQATT, CDR2 SNEGSKA (reference sequence). With 4 bases removed from V and 6 bases from J, the gap between germline ends came to 12 bases. The CDR3 spans 12 residues.

The rearrangement uses TRBV20-1 and TRBJ2-3, with no clear D. The V and J ends lost 0 bases and 7 bases respectively, with 11 bases between them. The germline gives CDR1 DFQATT, CDR2 SNEGSKA (reference sequence). The CDR3 sequence is 13 residues long. The DNA for the CDR3 is TGCAGTGCTAGAGAACCGACTGCCTATACGCAGTATTTT. Its translation is CSAREPTAYTQYF.

This clonotype has a handful of counts. The J gene is TRBJ1-2, the V gene TRBV11-2; possible D gene TRBD1, 5 bases. The CDR3 totals 17 residues. Germline CDR1 reads SGHAT; CDR2 reads FQNNGV. The V end was cut by 5 bases, the J end by 0 bases, with 19 bases between. The CDR3 loop reads CASSLKQDTWSNYGYTF. The CDR3 bases are TGTGCCAGCAGCCTCAAACAGGACACTTGGTCTAACTATGGCTACACCTTC. The full variable domain, its missing parts supplied by reference TRBV11-2 and TRBJ1-2, is EAGVAQSPRYKIIEKRQSVAFWCNPISGHATLYWYQQILGQGPKLLIQFQNNGVVDDSQLPKDRFSAERLKGVDSTLKIQPAKLEDSAVYLCASSLKQDTWSNYGYTFGSGTRLTVV.

The chain has TRBV3-1 and TRBJ1-2, with D possibly TRBD1 on 6 matching bases. The ends were cut back, 3 bases at V and 6 bases at J, with 11 bases in the middle. There are 13 residues in the CDR3. Germline V CDR1 and CDR2: LGHDT, YNNKEL (reference sequence). The CDR3 sequence: CASSHGQRNGYTF. The DNA of the CDR3 is TGTGCCAGCAGCCATGGACAGAGAAATGGCTACACCTTC.

This rearrangement joins TRBV6-1 to TRBJ1-5, with 8 bases that match TRBD1. This CDR3 spans 13 amino acids. In germline, CDR1 is MNHNS, CDR2 SASEGT. Trimming at V came to 5 bases and at J to 4 bases, leaving 1 base not matched to a gene. CDR3 DNA: TGTGCCAGCAGTCAGGGGGCGAATCAGCCCCAGCATTTT. Encoded protein: CASSQGANQPQHF.

This clonotype was seen ten or more times. The genes are TRBV27 and TRBJ2-3; 8 nucleotides align to TRBD1. The germline V gene has CDR1 MNHEY and CDR2 SMNVEV (reference sequence). With 6 bases clipped from V and 5 bases from J, the junction kept 4 bases outside the gene matches. This CDR3 is built from 13 residues. CDR3 sequence: CASRGQALDTQYF. The CDR3 DNA follows: TGTGCCAGCAGGGGACAGGCCCTAGATACGCAGTATTTT.